This entry is about one T cell receptor (beta chain). Its cognate antigen has yet to be identified. Base qualities are not recorded, but no much larger clone differs from it by a single base. To prepare the library, the immunoSEQ multiplex PCR assay was applied. TCRdb stores this immuneACCESS table with in-frame sequences only. Part of the clones is absent; in the studies checked, under half of the shortfall reflects unresolved V genes, and no reason is known for the rest. The sample table lists 140,000 to 150,000 clones, around 90% of them with a count of one. The top ten clones comprise 4.9% of the sample. The sample belongs to a study of control samples from healthy donors and cancer patients (dated by TCRdb to about 2020). Deletion took 7 bases off V and 0 bases off J, with a span of 15 bases between the germline ends. The CDR3 goes from the cysteine to the phenylalanine over 15 residues. Just CDR3 DNA is preserved here, 45 bases in frame from base 1. Based on the germline V gene (reference sequence), the CDR1 and CDR2 sequences are MNHEY and SMNVEV.

Sequenced input: blood. This receptor chain uses TRBV27 and TRBJ1-1; TRBD1 could be the D gene, as 6 bases match. This TCR was sampled from a man aged 25 to 40 in good health. The DNA reads as follows: TGTGCCAGCAAGCGGGGGGCCTTTGTGAACACTGAAGCTTTCTTT. It encodes CASKRGAFVNTEAFF.